This TCR beta chain comes out of a study of patients and donors after allogeneic stem cell transplantation. In its sample, this clonotype was seen a few times. The CDR3 sequence is 15 residues long. Trimming removed 2 bases from V and 6 bases from J; junction bases left unmatched: 6. Germline CDR1 MNHEY, CDR2 SVGAGI. From the RT-PCR reads, TCRdb called clonotypes with MiXCR, one entry per CDR3 protein. The data hold 920,000 or so distinct CDR3 sequences, with roughly 18% observed a single time. Source material: blood, either unsorted or a sorted T cell fraction (not recorded which). This clonotype was obtained from a human donor who was either an allogeneic HSCT recipient or a stem cell or donor lymphocyte infusion donor (not recorded which). It is not recorded whose cells these are; they may come from a transplant donor. The rearrangement links TRBV6-5 to TRBJ2-1, with 8 positions matching TRBD2. CDR3 coding DNA: TGTGCCAGCAGTTACCCCCCGGGAGGGGGCAATGAGCAGTTCTTC. Protein: CASSYPPGGGNEQFF.